The 32 T cell receptor beta chains reported below all come from one sample, sequenced in a study of T cell repertoires in ileal Crohn's disease. Time point noted: inflamed ileum from the surgical specimen. Here immunoSEQ multiplex PCR was the method, and the copy in TCRdb shows in-frame clones only, minus some. The sample has around 9,700 clones; roughly 91% are singletons. Sequencing was performed on ileal tissue. Receptors were obtained from an adult with Crohn's disease.

This clone has more than one count but fewer than ten. The genes are TRBV12-5 and TRBJ2-5; 10 bases fit TRBD2. Trimming removed 5 bases from V and 4 bases from J; junction bases left unmatched: 4. Germline V CDR1 and CDR2: LGHNT, FRNRAP. The CDR3 spans 14 residues. The chain's CDR3 is CASGRTSGAETQYF. The CDR3 nucleotides are TGTGCTAGTGGTCGGACTAGCGGAGCAGAGACCCAGTACTTC.

The genes are TRBV5-6 and TRBJ1-1; no reliable D call. Trimming pared 7 bases from V and 3 bases from J, leaving 13 bases between. CDR3 size: 13 residues. Looked up from germline, CDR1 is SGHDT and CDR2 is YYEEEE. CDR3 protein: CASSGLLDTEAFF. The CDR3 coding sequence is TGTGCCAGCTCGGGATTGCTGGACACTGAAGCTTTCTTT.

The chain uses TRBV29-1 and TRBJ2-3; 11 bases line up with TRBD2. This CDR3 has 16 amino acids. The junction had 11 bases not matched to a gene; V was cut back by 6 bases and J by 3 bases. The germline V gene has CDR1 SQVTM and CDR2 ANQGSEA. The CDR3, as DNA: TGCAGCGTCCTACCCCGACTAGCGGGAAGTACAGATACGCAGTATTTT. Encoded protein: CSVLPRLAGSTDTQYF.

This chain uses TRBV7-8 with TRBJ1-1; D is undetermined. Looked up from germline, CDR1 is SGHVS and CDR2 is FQNEAQ. This CDR3 region has 13 residues. Trimming pared 1 base from V and 1 base from J, leaving 4 bases between. CDR3 coding DNA: TGTGCCAGCAGCTTAGGGAGGAACACTGAAGCTTTCTTT. Its translation: CASSLGRNTEAFF.

The chain recombines TRBV7-5 with TRBJ1-1; the table's D call of TRBD1 was not tested on the DNA. TRBV7-5 is termed a pseudogene. CDR3 length equals 16 residues. CDR3 DNA: TGTGTCAGAAGCTTACCTGCTGGGACAGCGAACACTGAAGCTTTCTTT. This sequence encodes CVRSLPAGTANTEAFF.

The chain couples TRBV11-1 to TRBJ2-1, with D tentatively TRBD2 (6 bases). CDR3 length: 16 residues. The ends were cut back, 5 bases at V and 5 bases at J, with 19 bases in the middle. Germline-derived CDR1 and CDR2 are SGHAT and FQDESV (reference sequence). CDR3 protein: CASSPVTSRANNEQFF. The CDR3 nucleotides are TGTGCCAGCAGCCCGGTAACTAGCCGGGCAAACAATGAGCAGTTCTTC. Supplemented by reference TRBV11-1 and TRBJ2-1, the full variable domain reads EAEVAQSPRYKITEKSQAVAFWCDPISGHATLYWYRQILGQGPELLVQFQDESVVDDSQLPKDRFSAERLKGVDSTLKIQPAELGDSAMYLCASSPVTSRANNEQFFGPGTRLTVL.

The chain is built from TRBV6-5 and TRBJ2-2; TRBD2 matches at 10 bases. V was pared by 4 bases and J by 7 bases, with 6 bases of the junction left unmatched. Germline values: CDR1 MNHEY, CDR2 SVGAGI. This CDR3 has 15 amino acids. The CDR3 loop reads CASSSLLAGNGELFF. The DNA of the CDR3 is TGTGCCAGCAGTTCCCTACTAGCGGGAAACGGGGAGCTGTTTTTT.

In DNA, the CDR3 is TGTGCCTCCCGACTAGCGGGAGGGGCAGAGTTCTTC. This codes for CASRLAGGAEFF. The J gene is TRBJ2-1, the V gene TRBV2; TRBD2 matches 14 bases. This CDR3 is built from 12 residues. The junction had 8 bases not matched to a gene; V was cut back by 11 bases and J by 14 bases. The germline V gene encodes CDR1 SNHLY and CDR2 FYNNEI.

This chain connects TRBV6-5 to TRBJ1-1; tentative D call: TRBD1 (5 bases). Germline loops: CDR1 MNHEY, CDR2 SVGAGI. The CDR3 is 14 residues long. Trimming removed 2 bases from V and 2 bases from J, with 9 bases in between. CDR3 amino acids: CASSYDRLNTEAFF. CDR3 DNA sequence: TGTGCCAGCAGTTACGACAGATTAAACACTGAAGCTTTCTTT.

V and J are TRBV6-1 and TRBJ2-7, with D perhaps matching TRBD1 or TRBD2 (6 bases each). Germline lookup yields CDR1 MNHNS and CDR2 SASEGT. This CDR3 has 14 amino acids. Trimming pared 6 bases from V and 4 bases from J, leaving 16 bases between. CDR3 amino acids: CASSRDTRGYEQYV. The CDR3 nucleotides read TGTGCCAGCAGCCGGGACACCCGGGGGTACGAGCAGTACGTC.

The chain employs TRBV27 and TRBJ2-3; D may be TRBD2 (6 bases). The CDR3 runs 14 residues. V was pared by 8 bases and J by 1 base, with 13 bases between. The germline V gene encodes CDR1 MNHEY and CDR2 SMNVEV (reference sequence). For the CDR3, the DNA is TGTGCCAGCCGGCGGGAAGGGGGCACAGATACGCAGTATTTT. Translated, it gives CASRREGGTDTQYF.

The chain uses TRBV19 and TRBJ2-3; 7 bases match TRBD2. V lost 3 bases, J lost 1 base, and 7 bases stayed unmatched. The CDR3 covers 16 residues. The germline V gene encodes CDR1 LNHDA and CDR2 SQIVND (reference sequence). CDR3 sequence: CASSIGNAGGTDTQYF. The DNA of the CDR3 is TGTGCCAGTAGTATCGGGAATGCGGGAGGCACAGATACGCAGTATTTT.

This chain joins TRBV11-2 and TRBJ1-1; D not certain. The CDR3 consists of 15 residues. The V gene's germline CDR1 is SGHAT and CDR2 FQNNGV. Trimming took 1 base from V and 5 from J, leaving 14 bases between them. The CDR3 region is CASSLAGRSGTEAFF. CDR3 coding DNA: TGTGCCAGCAGCTTAGCCGGCCGCTCGGGGACTGAAGCTTTCTTT.

The chain links TRBV30 to TRBJ1-3, with D hard to call. Trimming took off 2 bases at V and 0 bases at J, with 5 bases between the two ends. CDR3 length: 13 amino acids. Germline values: CDR1 GTSNPN, CDR2 SVGIG (reference sequence). The CDR3 protein is CAWSIASGNTIYF. In DNA, the CDR3 is TGTGCCTGGAGTATAGCCTCTGGAAACACCATATATTTT.

This chain connects TRBV7-3 to TRBJ2-3; D is unresolved. The CDR3 covers 14 residues. Trimming stripped 4 bases from V and 2 bases from J, with 10 bases between. The germline CDR1 and CDR2 sequences are SGHTA and FQGTGA. The CDR3 loop reads CASSSRTFTDTQYF. CDR3 in DNA: TGTGCCAGCAGCTCTCGGACGTTCACAGATACGCAGTATTTT.

The chain recombines TRBV2 with TRBJ2-5, with D possibly matching TRBD1 (6 bases). The CDR3 has 14 amino acids. The germline V gene has CDR1 SNHLY and CDR2 FYNNEI. V was clipped by 2 bases and J by 9 bases, with 16 bases between them. CDR3 DNA sequence: TGTGCCAGCAGTGAATGGGTAGCACAGGGATCCCAGTACTTC. Its translation: CASSEWVAQGSQYF.

This chain uses TRBV11-3 with TRBJ2-1; 7 nucleotides line up with TRBD2. The CDR3 spans 15 residues. V lost 5 bases, J lost 4 bases, and 8 bases stayed unmatched. Germline CDR1 and CDR2: SGHNT and YENEEA. This CDR3 is CASSPKRETYNEQFF. The CDR3 DNA follows: TGTGCCAGCAGCCCCAAGCGGGAAACGTACAATGAGCAGTTCTTC.

The chain has TRBV30 and TRBJ2-5; either TRBD1 or TRBD2 may fit D (5 bases each). V was trimmed by 0 bases and J by 4 bases, leaving 15 bases between them. Looked up from germline, CDR1 is GTSNPN and CDR2 is SVGIG (reference sequence). The CDR3 spans 15 residues. In DNA, the CDR3 is TGTGCCTGGAGTGTAAGCGGTGGGGGTACAGAGACCCAGTACTTC. It codes for CAWSVSGGGTETQYF.

This chain links TRBV30 with TRBJ1-6; D ambiguous. CDR1 is GTSNPN and CDR2 is SVGIG in the germline V gene (reference sequence). CDR3 length equals 14 residues. V was clipped by 2 bases and J by 3 bases, with 8 bases between them. The CDR3 is CAWSWSGYNSPLHF. CDR3 nucleotide sequence: TGTGCCTGGAGTTGGAGTGGCTATAATTCACCCCTCCACTTT.

The chain uses TRBV19 and TRBJ1-1, with a tentative D call TRBD1 (5 bases). Trimming removed 5 bases at V and 3 bases at J, with 10 bases between. Germline-derived CDR1 and CDR2 are LNHDA and SQIVND (reference sequence). The length of the CDR3 is 13 residues. The CDR3 region is CASSGPGDTEAFF. The DNA for the CDR3 is TGTGCCAGTAGTGGTCCGGGGGACACTGAAGCTTTCTTT.

This CDR3 is CASRGQPTSYEQYF. Written as DNA, the CDR3 is TGCGCCAGCAGGGGACAGCCCACCTCCTACGAGCAGTACTTC. The rearrangement uses TRBV5-1 and TRBJ2-7, with TRBD1 identical over 7 bases. The CDR3 covers 14 residues. The germline CDR1 and CDR2 sequences are SGHRS and YFSETQ. Trimming removed 5 bases from V and 0 bases from J; junction bases left unmatched: 5.

Here the CDR3 reads CASSQSDGSETQYF. The CDR3, as DNA: TGTGCCAGCAGCCAATCCGATGGGAGTGAGACCCAGTACTTC. The J gene is TRBJ2-5, the V gene TRBV4-2; D is perhaps TRBD2 (5 bases). Germline V gives CDR1 LGHNA, CDR2 YNFKEQ. The CDR3 consists of 14 residues. V dropped 2 bases and J dropped 5 bases, with 12 bases sitting between them.

The J gene is TRBJ2-1, the V gene TRBV29-1, with 9 bases matching TRBD2. CDR1 is SQVTM and CDR2 is ANQGSEA in the germline V gene. Trimming cost V 7 bases and J 3 bases; bases outside gene matches: 10. This CDR3 is built from 15 residues. CDR3 sequence: CSAAGGPYGYNEQFF. The CDR3 bases are TGCAGCGCCGCGGGAGGGCCGTACGGCTACAATGAGCAGTTCTTC.

V and J are TRBV6-5 and TRBJ1-1; perhaps TRBD1 as D (5 bases). The CDR3 contains 14 residues. V dropped 6 bases and J dropped 2 bases, with 13 bases sitting between them. The germline V gene has CDR1 MNHEY and CDR2 SVGAGI. CDR3 residues: CASRIDRINTEAFF. In DNA, the CDR3 is TGTGCCAGCAGAATCGACAGAATTAACACTGAAGCTTTCTTT.

The chain joins TRBV5-4 to TRBJ2-7; 7 nucleotides line up with TRBD2. J lost 3 bases, V lost 4 bases, and 7 bases had no gene match. Germline V CDR1 and CDR2: SGHNT, YYREEE (reference sequence). This CDR3 comprises 14 residues. CDR3 sequence: CASSPAGRGYEQYF. DNA of the CDR3: TGTGCCAGCAGCCCAGCGGGACGAGGCTACGAGCAGTACTTC.

This rearrangement joins TRBV7-8 to TRBJ2-7, with 11 nucleotides matching TRBD2. Looked up from germline, CDR1 is SGHVS and CDR2 is FQNEAQ. Unmatched junction bases numbered 6, after V lost 5 bases and J lost 0 bases. The CDR3 totals 16 residues. CDR3 sequence: CASSLGTSGPSYEQYF. CDR3 in DNA: TGTGCCAGCAGCCTGGGGACTAGCGGCCCCTCCTACGAGCAGTACTTC.

The chain employs TRBV5-1 and TRBJ2-1; TRBD2 might be the D (5 bases). CDR1 and CDR2 (germline): SGHRS, YFSETQ. The CDR3 has 15 amino acids. V was cut by 2 bases and J by 0 bases, with 9 bases left in between. DNA of the CDR3: TGCGCCAGCAGCTTTACTAGAAGCTCCTACAATGAGCAGTTCTTC. It codes for CASSFTRSSYNEQFF.

This chain links TRBV9 with TRBJ1-2, with D tentatively TRBD1 (6 bases). Germline-derived CDR1 and CDR2 are SGDLS and YYNGEE. Deletions cut 2 bases from V and 7 bases from J, with 18 bases between. The CDR3 has 15 amino acids. The CDR3 DNA is TGTGCCAGCAGCGTGACCCCGGAGGGGGGCTCTGGCTACACCTTC. Translated: CASSVTPEGGSGYTF. The whole variable domain, remainder taken from reference TRBV9 and TRBJ1-2, is DSGVTQTPKHLITATGQRVTLRCSPRSGDLSVYWYQQSLDQGLQFLIQYYNGEERAKGNILERFSAQQFPDLHSELNLSSLELGDSALYFCASSVTPEGGSGYTFGSGTRLTVV.

V and J are TRBV11-1 and TRBJ1-4; D ambiguous. Germline V gene sequence: CDR1 SGHAT, CDR2 FQDESV (reference sequence). V lost 5 bases, J lost 6 bases, and 16 bases lay in between. The CDR3 loop spans 15 amino acids. The CDR3 spells CASSRFPGRDEKLFF. CDR3 coding DNA: TGTGCCAGCAGCCGATTCCCCGGGCGGGATGAAAAACTGTTTTTT.

V is TRBV9 and J is TRBJ2-3, with a possible D match to TRBD2 (5 bases). Germline CDR1 and CDR2: SGDLS and YYNGEE. The CDR3 runs 14 residues. Trimming took off 0 bases at V and 4 bases at J, with 9 bases between the two ends. DNA for the CDR3: TGTGCCAGCAGCGTAGACCAGAGGGCAGATACGCAGTATTTT. This sequence encodes CASSVDQRADTQYF.

The chain joins TRBV19 to TRBJ1-2; unclear D gene. The length of the CDR3 is 16 residues. From germline, CDR1 is LNHDA and CDR2 SQIVND (reference sequence). V lost 5 bases, J lost 4 bases, and 20 bases lay in between. The CDR3 loop reads CASSSLTPVGGYGYTF. For the CDR3, the DNA is TGTGCCAGTAGTTCCCTTACACCCGTTGGTGGCTATGGCTACACCTTC.

For this clone: The sample contains more than one DNA sequence encoding this CDR3. The chain couples TRBV7-9 to TRBJ2-5, with no clear D. This CDR3 spans 14 amino acids. Germline CDR1 is SEHNR and CDR2 is FQNEAQ (reference sequence). V lost 1 base, J lost 5 bases, and 11 bases lay in between. The CDR3 here is CASSLVGRSETQYF. In DNA form, the CDR3 reads TGTGCCAGCAGCTTAGTTGGAAGGTCGGAGACCCAGTACTTC.